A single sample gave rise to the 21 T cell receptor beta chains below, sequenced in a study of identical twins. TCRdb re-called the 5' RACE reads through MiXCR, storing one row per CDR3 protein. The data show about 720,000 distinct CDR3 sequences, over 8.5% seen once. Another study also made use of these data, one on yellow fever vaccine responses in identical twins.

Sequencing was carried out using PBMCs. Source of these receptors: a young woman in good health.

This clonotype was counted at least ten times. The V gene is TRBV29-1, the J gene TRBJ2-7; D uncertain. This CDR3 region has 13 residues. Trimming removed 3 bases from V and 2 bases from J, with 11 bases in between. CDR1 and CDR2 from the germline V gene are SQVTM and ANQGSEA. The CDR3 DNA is TGCAGCGTTGAGAGTGGCAGGACCTACGAGCAGTACTTC. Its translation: CSVESGRTYEQYF.

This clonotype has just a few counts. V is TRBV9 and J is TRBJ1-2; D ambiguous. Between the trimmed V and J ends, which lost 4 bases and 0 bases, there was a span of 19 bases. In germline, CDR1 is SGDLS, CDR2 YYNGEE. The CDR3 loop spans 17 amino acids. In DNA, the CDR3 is TGTGCCAGCAGCACTTCCTCAGCCCCGGCAGCTAACTATGGCTACACCTTC. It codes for CASSTSSAPAANYGYTF.

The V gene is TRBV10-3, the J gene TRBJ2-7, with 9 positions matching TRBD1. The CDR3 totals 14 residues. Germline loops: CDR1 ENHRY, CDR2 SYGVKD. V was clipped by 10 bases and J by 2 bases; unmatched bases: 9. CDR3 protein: CATTGGQGTYEQYF. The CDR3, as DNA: TGTGCCACCACAGGGGGACAGGGTACCTACGAGCAGTACTTC.

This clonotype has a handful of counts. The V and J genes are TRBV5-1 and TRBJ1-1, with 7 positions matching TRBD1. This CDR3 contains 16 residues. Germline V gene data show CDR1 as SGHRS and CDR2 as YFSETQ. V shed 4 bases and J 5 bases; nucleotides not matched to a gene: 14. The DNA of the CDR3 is TGCGCCAGCAGCGAGGACAGGTGGGGCAGACGAACTGAAGCTTTCTTT. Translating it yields CASSEDRWGRRTEAFF.

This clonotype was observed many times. The CDR3: CASSFGREFDYEQYF. The CDR3 DNA follows: TGCGCCAGCAGCTTTGGCAGGGAATTTGACTACGAGCAGTACTTC. This sequence joins TRBV5-1 and TRBJ2-7, with D possibly being TRBD1 (5 bases). CDR3 size: 15 residues. V lost 2 bases to trimming and J lost 3 bases, with 15 bases between them. The germline CDR1 and CDR2 sequences are SGHRS and YFSETQ.

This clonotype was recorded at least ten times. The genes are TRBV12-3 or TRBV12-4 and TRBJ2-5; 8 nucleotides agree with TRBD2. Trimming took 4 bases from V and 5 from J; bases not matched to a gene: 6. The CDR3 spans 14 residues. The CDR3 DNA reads TGTGCCAGCAGTTCGACCGGGGGGGAGGAGACCCAGTACTTC. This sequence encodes CASSSTGGEETQYF.

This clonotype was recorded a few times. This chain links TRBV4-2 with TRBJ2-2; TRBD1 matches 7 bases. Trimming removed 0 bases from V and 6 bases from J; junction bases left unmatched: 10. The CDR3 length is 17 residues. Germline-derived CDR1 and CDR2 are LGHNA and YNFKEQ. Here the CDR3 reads CASSQERSQGPAGELFF. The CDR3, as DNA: TGTGCCAGCAGCCAAGAACGCTCACAGGGGCCGGCCGGGGAGCTGTTTTTT.

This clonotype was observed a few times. In DNA form, the CDR3 reads TGTGCCTGGAGTGGCTACGGAAATTACGAGCAGTACTTC. The encoded protein is CAWSGYGNYEQYF. The chain uses TRBV30 and TRBJ2-7; D remains unclear. Germline V CDR1 and CDR2: GTSNPN, SVGIG (reference sequence). V lost 1 base and J lost 4, with 11 bases in between. CDR3 size: 13 residues. The full variable domain, completed using reference TRBV30 and TRBJ2-7, is SQTIHQWPATLVQPVGSPLSLECTVEGTSNPNLYWYRQAAGRGLQLLFYSVGIGQISSEVPQNLSASRPQDRQFILSSKKLLLSDSGFYLCAWSGYGNYEQYFGPGTRLTVT.

In nucleotides, the CDR3 is TGTGCCAGCAGTCCGACCGGGACAGGGATTAATCAGCCCCAGCATTTT. Translation gives CASSPTGTGINQPQHF. V and J are TRBV6-1 and TRBJ1-5, with 9 bases that match TRBD1. The trim removed 5 bases at V and 4 bases at J, leaving 9 bases unmatched. Germline lookup yields CDR1 MNHNS and CDR2 SASEGT. The CDR3 sequence is 16 residues long.

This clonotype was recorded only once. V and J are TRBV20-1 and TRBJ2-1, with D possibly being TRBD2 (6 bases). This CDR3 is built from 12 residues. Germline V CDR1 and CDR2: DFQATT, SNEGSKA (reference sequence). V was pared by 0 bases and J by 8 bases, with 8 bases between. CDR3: CSARDWGDEQFF. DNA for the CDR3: TGCAGTGCTAGAGATTGGGGGGATGAGCAGTTCTTC.

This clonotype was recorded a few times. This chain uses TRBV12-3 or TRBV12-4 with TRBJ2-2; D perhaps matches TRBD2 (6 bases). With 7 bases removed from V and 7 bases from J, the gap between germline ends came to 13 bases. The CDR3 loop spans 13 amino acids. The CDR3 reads CASTFGGGGELFF. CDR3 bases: TGTGCCAGCACCTTCGGGGGAGGCGGGGAGCTGTTTTTT.

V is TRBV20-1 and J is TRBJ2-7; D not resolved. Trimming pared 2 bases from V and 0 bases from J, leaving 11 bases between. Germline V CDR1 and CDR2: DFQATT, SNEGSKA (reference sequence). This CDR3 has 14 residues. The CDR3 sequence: CSARHSESSYEQYF. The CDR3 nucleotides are TGCAGTGCTAGACACTCCGAAAGCTCCTACGAGCAGTACTTC.

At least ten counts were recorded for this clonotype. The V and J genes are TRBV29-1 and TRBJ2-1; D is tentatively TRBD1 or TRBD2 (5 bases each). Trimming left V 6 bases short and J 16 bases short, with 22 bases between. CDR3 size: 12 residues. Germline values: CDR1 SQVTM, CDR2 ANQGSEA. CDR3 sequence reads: CSVGRDSQSIFF. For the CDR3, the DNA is TGCAGCGTGGGACGTGACAGTCAATCTATATTCTTC.

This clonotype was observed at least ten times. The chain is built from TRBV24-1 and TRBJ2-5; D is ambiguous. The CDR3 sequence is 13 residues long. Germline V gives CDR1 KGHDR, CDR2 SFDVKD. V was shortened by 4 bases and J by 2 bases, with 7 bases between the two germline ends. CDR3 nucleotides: TGTGCCACCAGTGAGGCCCTTCAAGAGACCCAGTACTTC. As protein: CATSEALQETQYF.

The CDR3 nucleotides are TGTGCCAGCTCCCTACAGGGGGCTATTTACAATGAGCAGTTCTTC. Protein: CASSLQGAIYNEQFF. The chain combines TRBV18 with TRBJ2-1, with 9 bases matching TRBD1. CDR3 length equals 15 residues. The germline CDR1 and CDR2 sequences are KGHSH and LQKENI. V dropped 6 bases and J dropped 4; count of bases not matched to a gene: 7.

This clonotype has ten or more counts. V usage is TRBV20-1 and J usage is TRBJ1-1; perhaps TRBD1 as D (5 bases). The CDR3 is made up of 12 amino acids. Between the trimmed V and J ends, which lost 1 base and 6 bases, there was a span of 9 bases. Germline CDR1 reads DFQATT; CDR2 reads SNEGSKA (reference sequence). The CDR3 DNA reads TGCAGTGCTAGAGGCCCGGGGGCTGAAGCTTTCTTT. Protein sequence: CSARGPGAEAFF.

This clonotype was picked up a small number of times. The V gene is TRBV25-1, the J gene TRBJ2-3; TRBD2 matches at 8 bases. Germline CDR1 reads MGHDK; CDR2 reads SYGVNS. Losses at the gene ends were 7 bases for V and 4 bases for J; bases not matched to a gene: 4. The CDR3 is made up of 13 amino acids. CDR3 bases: TGTGCCAGCATCAAAGCGGGAGCAGATACGCAGTATTTT. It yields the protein CASIKAGADTQYF.

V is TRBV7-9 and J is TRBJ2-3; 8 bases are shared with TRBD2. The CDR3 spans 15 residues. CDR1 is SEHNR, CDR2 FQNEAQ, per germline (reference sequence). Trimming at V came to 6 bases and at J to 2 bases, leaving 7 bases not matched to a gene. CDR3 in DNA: TGTGCCAGCAGGTCCGGGACTAGAAACACAGATACGCAGTATTTT. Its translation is CASRSGTRNTDTQYF.

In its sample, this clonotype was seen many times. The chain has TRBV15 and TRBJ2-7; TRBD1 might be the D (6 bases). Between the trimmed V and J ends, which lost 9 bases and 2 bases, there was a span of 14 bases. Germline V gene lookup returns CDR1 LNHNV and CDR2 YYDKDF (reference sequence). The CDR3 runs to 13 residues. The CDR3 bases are TGTGCCACGGCTTGGGGGCTACCCTACGAGCAGTACTTC. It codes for CATAWGLPYEQYF.

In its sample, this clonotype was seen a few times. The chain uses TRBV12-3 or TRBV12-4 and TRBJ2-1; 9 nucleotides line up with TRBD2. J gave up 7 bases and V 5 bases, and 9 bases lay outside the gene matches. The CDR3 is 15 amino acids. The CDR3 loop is CASSPGLAWTNEQFF. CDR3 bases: TGTGCCAGCAGTCCTGGACTAGCGTGGACGAATGAGCAGTTCTTC.

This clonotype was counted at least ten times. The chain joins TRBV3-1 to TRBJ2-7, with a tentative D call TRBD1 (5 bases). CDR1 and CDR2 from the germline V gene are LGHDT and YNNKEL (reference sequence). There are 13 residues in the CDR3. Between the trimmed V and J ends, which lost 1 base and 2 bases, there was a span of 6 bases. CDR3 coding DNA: TGTGCCAGCAGCCAAGGACAGACCTACGAGCAGTACTTC. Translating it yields CASSQGQTYEQYF.